This T cell receptor (beta chain) stems from a study of blood T cell repertoires in COVID-19. On the study more broadly: The cDNA or gDNA used as material had been derived from T cells, B-cell-depleted T cells, or PBMCs.

Germline CDR1 ENHRY, CDR2 SYGVKD. The CDR3 extends over 13 amino acids. The V gene end was trimmed by 7 bases and the J gene end by 1 base; junction bases not matched to a gene: 2. Assay: immunoSEQ multiplex PCR; the TCRdb copy retains only in-frame clones and omits some. The sample consists of about 210,000 clones, about 91% of them appearing once. Material for sequencing was PBMCs or T cells enriched from blood (not recorded which). The TCR originated in a man between 18 and 29 years old with acute COVID-19. The chain combines TRBV10-3 with TRBJ1-2, with TRBD1 identical over 8 bases. The CDR3 spells CAINTGGNYGYTF. CDR3 nucleotide sequence: TGTGCCATCAACACAGGGGGTAACTATGGCTACACCTTC.